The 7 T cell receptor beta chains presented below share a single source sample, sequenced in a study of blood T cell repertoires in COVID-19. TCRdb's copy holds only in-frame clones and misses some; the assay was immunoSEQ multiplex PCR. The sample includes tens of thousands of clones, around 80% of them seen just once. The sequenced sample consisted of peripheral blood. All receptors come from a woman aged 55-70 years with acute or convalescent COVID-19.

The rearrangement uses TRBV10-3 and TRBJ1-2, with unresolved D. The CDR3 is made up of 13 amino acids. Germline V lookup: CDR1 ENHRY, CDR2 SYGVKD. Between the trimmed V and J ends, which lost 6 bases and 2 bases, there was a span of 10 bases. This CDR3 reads CAISHSRNYGYTF. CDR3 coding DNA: TGTGCCATCAGCCATTCTAGGAACTATGGCTACACCTTC.

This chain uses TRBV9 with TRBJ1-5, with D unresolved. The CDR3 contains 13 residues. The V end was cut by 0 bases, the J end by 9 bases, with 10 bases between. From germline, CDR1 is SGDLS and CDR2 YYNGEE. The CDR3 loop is CASSVDGEGPQHF. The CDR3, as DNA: TGTGCCAGCAGCGTAGACGGGGAGGGGCCCCAGCATTTT.

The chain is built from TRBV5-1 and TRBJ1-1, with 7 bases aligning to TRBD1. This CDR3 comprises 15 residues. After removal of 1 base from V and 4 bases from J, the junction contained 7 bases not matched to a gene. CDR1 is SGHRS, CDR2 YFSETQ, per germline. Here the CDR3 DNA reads TGCGCCAGCAGCTTGACAGGGGTGGATGGCACTGAAGCTTTCTTT. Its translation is CASSLTGVDGTEAFF. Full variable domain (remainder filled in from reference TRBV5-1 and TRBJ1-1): KAGVTQTPRYLIKTRGQQVTLSCSPISGHRSVSWYQQTPGQGLQFLFEYFSETQRNKGNFPGRFSGRQFSNSRSEMNVSTLELGDSALYLCASSLTGVDGTEAFFGQGTRLTVV.

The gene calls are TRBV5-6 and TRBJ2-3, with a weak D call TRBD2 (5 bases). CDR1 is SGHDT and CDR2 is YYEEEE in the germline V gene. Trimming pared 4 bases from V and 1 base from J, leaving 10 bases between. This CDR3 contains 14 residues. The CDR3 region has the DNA TGTGCCAGCAGCCCCCCCGGGGGCACAGATACGCAGTATTTT. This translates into CASSPPGGTDTQYF.

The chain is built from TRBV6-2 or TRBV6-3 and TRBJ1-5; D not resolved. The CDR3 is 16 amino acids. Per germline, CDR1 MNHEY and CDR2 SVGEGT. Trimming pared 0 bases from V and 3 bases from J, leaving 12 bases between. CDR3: CASSYSRGSSNQPQHF. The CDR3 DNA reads TGTGCCAGCAGTTACTCAAGAGGGTCATCCAATCAGCCCCAGCATTTT.

Here the CDR3 DNA reads TGCGCCAGCAGCAACCAGGGCGGCGAGCAGTACTTC. Amino acid sequence: CASSNQGGEQYF. The chain uses TRBV5-1 and TRBJ2-7, with a possible D match to TRBD1 (5 bases). There are 12 residues in the CDR3. Per germline, CDR1 SGHRS and CDR2 YFSETQ. Between the trimmed V and J ends, which lost 4 bases and 6 bases, there was a span of 11 bases.

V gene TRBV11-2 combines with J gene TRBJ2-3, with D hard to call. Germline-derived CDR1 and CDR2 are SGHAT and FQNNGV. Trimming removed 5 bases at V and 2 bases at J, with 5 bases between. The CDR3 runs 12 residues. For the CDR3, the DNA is TGTGCCAGCAGCACTCACACAGATACGCAGTATTTT. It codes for CASSTHTDTQYF.